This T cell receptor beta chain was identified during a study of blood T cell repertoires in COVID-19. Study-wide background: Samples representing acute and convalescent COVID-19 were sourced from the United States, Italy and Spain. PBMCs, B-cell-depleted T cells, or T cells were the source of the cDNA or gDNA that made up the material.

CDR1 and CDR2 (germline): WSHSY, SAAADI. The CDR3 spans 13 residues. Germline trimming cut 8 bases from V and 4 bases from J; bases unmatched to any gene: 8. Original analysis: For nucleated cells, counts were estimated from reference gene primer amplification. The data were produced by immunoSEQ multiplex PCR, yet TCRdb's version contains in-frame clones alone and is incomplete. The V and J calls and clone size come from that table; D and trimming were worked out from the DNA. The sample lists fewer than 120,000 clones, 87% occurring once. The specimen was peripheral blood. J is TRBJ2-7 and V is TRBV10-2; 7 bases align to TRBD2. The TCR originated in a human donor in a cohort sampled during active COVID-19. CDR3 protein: CASGERERYEQYF. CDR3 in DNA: TGCGCCAGCGGAGAGCGGGAAAGGTACGAGCAGTACTTC.